The rows below give T cell receptor beta chains drawn from one sample of a study of technical replicates of blood from several donors. Clones were sequenced by immunoSEQ multiplex PCR, and TCRdb holds only the in-frame ones, with some missing. The sample yields tens of thousands of clones, about 95% seen once. The specimen sequenced was T cells isolated from PBMCs. These TCRs come from a human donor in good health. CDR3s include the opening cysteine and the closing phenylalanine or tryptophan. Each record gives: J gene, clone size, V gene, CDR3 length, D gene, CDR3 protein, CDR3 DNA. D genes are given only for firm matches. Not every row has a clone size; where given, it reads once, few, many or a size class.

TRBJ1-1 - TRBV5-6 11 - CASRRGTEAFF TGTGCCAGCAGACGGGGGACTGAAGCTTTCTTT
TRBJ2-3 - TRBV11-2 16 TRBD1 CASSLRQGMGTDTQYF TGTGCCAGCTCACTTCGACAGGGAATGGGCACAGATACGCAGTATTTT
TRBJ2-2 - TRBV18 17 TRBD1 CASSPPRGQGNTGELFF TGTGCCAGCTCACCCCCTCGGGGACAGGGGAACACCGGGGAGCTGTTTTTT
TRBJ2-7 - TRBV11-3 12 - CASGYREHEQYF TGTGCCAGCGGATACAGGGAGCACGAGCAGTACTTC
TRBJ1-4 once TRBV29-1 14 TRBD1 CSVEEDRGGEKLFF TGCAGCGTTGAAGAGGACAGGGGTGGCGAAAAACTGTTTTTT
TRBJ1-1 - TRBV9 13 - CASSVSGGTEAFF TGTGCCAGCAGCGTTTCCGGGGGCACTGAAGCTTTCTTT
TRBJ2-3 once TRBV29-1 13 - CSVARQFTDTQYF TGCAGCGTTGCCCGCCAGTTCACAGATACGCAGTATTTT
TRBJ2-7 - TRBV7-9 15 TRBD1 CASSLGQGARNEQYF TGTGCCAGCAGCTTAGGACAGGGGGCTCGGAACGAGCAGTACTTC
TRBJ2-7 - TRBV7-9 14 TRBD2 CASSLTTSADEQYF TGTGCCAGCAGCCTTACGACTAGCGCCGATGAGCAGTACTTC
TRBJ2-2 - TRBV6-5 14 - CASRAGPNTGELFF TGTGCCAGCAGAGCGGGCCCGAACACCGGGGAGCTGTTTTTT
TRBJ1-3 once TRBV19 16 - CASSISFREVGNTIYF TGTGCCAGTAGTATTAGCTTCAGGGAGGTTGGAAACACCATATATTTT
TRBJ2-2 once TRBV11-3 14 - CASRTRLASGELFF TGTGCCAGCAGAACCAGACTTGCGTCCGGGGAGCTGTTTTTT
TRBJ2-7 - TRBV9 14 TRBD2 CASSTGTSSYEQYF TGTGCCAGCAGCACCGGGACTAGTTCCTACGAGCAGTACTTC
TRBJ2-2 - TRBV7-3 15 - CASSDYPSNTGELFF TGTGCCAGCAGCGACTACCCGTCAAACACCGGGGAGCTGTTTTTT
TRBJ2-7 - TRBV5-1 14 TRBD2 CASGRSGSSYEQYF TGCGCCAGCGGCCGGAGCGGGAGCTCCTACGAGCAGTACTTC
TRBJ2-2 - TRBV10-1 13 - CASSLLSHGELFF TGCGCCAGCAGTTTACTCTCTCACGGGGAGCTGTTTTTT
TRBJ1-2 few TRBV5-3 14 TRBD1 CARSWGDRESGYTF TGTGCCAGAAGCTGGGGGGACAGGGAATCAGGCTACACCTTC
TRBJ1-1 - TRBV27 16 TRBD1 CASRLDPGQGNTEAFF TGTGCCAGCAGACTTGATCCGGGACAGGGGAACACTGAAGCTTTCTTT
TRBJ2-1 - TRBV14 15 - CASSQGTSPYNEQFF TGTGCCAGCAGCCAAGGGACAAGTCCTTACAATGAGCAGTTCTTC
TRBJ2-7 - TRBV2 12 TRBD1 CASRDRYYEQYF TGTGCCAGCAGGGACAGGTATTACGAGCAGTACTTC
TRBJ2-5 - TRBV5-1 17 TRBD2 CASSGGLAGAGRETQYF TGCGCCAGCAGCGGAGGACTAGCGGGAGCGGGAAGAGAGACCCAGTACTTC
TRBJ2-7 - TRBV19 14 - CASSLVQGVYEQYF TGTGCCAGTAGTCTCGTACAGGGAGTCTACGAGCAGTACTTC
TRBJ2-1 - TRBV5-1 15 TRBD2 CASSLGLAGINEQFF TGCGCCAGCAGCTTAGGGCTAGCGGGGATCAATGAGCAGTTCTTC
TRBJ2-1 few TRBV11-1 14 - CASSAGLEYNEQFF TGTGCCAGCAGCGCGGGACTCGAATACAATGAGCAGTTCTTC
TRBJ2-7 - TRBV19 13 TRBD1 CASSWTGSYEQYF TGTGCCAGTAGTTGGACAGGCTCCTACGAGCAGTACTTC
TRBJ2-7 few TRBV6-5 12 - CASSLGGYEQYF TGTGCCAGCAGCCTAGGAGGCTACGAGCAGTACTTC
TRBJ1-5 once TRBV28 17 - CASSFVGSRMVGQPQHF TGTGCCAGCAGTTTTGTCGGGAGCAGGATGGTTGGCCAGCCCCAGCATTTT